This TCR beta chain appears in the sequencing data of a study of blood T cell repertoires in COVID-19. In the study overall: In each case, the material was cDNA or gDNA derived from T cells, B-cell-depleted T cells, or PBMCs.

Germline-derived CDR1 and CDR2 are SNHLY and FYNNEI. The germline V and J ends were trimmed by 5 bases and 1 base, with 11 bases remaining between them. This CDR3 comprises 14 residues. The data were produced by immunoSEQ multiplex PCR, yet TCRdb's version contains in-frame clones alone and is incomplete. The data hold about 50,000 clones, with 65% to 80% observed a single time. This clone was recorded a few times. The rearrangement uses TRBV2 and TRBJ1-1; TRBD1 is a possible D gene (6 bases). This TCR was recovered from a man aged 65 to 85 with acute or convalescent COVID-19. Sequencing used peripheral blood. CDR3 residues: CASSTGTTNTEAFF. Written as DNA, the CDR3 is TGTGCCAGCAGTACCGGGACAACGAACACTGAAGCTTTCTTT.